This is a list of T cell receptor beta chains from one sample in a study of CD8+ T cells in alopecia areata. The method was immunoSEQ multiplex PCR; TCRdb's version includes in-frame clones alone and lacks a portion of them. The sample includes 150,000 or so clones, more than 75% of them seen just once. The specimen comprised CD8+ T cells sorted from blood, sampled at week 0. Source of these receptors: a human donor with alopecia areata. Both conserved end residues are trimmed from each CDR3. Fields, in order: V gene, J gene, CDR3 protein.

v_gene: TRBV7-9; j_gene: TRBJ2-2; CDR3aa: ASSLVGAIPSTGELF
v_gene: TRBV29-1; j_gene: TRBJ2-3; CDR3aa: SVEGVSGRASDTQY
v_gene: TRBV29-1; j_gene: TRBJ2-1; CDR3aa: SGSRQSQSLIEQF
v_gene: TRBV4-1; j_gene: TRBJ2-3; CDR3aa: ASSQVSGGARNTQY
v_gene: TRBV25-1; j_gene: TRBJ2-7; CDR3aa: ASSHTGGNEQY
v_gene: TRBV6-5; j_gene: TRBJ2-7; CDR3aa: ASSYSYSYEQY
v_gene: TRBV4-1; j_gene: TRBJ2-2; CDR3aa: ASSQIAEGNTGELF
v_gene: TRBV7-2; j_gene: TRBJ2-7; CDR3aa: ASSLGQGADEQY
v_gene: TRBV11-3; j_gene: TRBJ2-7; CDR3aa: ASSLGGSDEQY
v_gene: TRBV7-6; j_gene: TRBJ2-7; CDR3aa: ASSSADWSENEQY
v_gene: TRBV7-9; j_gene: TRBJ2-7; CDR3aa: ASSLVPNEQY
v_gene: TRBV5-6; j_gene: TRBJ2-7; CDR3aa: ASKGQGFEQY
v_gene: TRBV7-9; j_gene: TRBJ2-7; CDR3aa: ASNLDRTGAYEQY
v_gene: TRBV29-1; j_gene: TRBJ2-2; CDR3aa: SVELAGAPNTGELF
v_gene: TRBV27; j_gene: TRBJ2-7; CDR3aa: ASTAGTGEREQY
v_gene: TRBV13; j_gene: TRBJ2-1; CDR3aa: ASSLEETSGRVYNEQF
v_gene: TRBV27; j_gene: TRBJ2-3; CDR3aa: ASSWTSGSTDTQY
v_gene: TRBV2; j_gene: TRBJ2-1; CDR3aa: ASSPLGRNEQF
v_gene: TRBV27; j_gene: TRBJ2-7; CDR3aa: ASSLPSYEQY
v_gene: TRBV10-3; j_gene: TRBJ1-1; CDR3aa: AISEGVTEAF
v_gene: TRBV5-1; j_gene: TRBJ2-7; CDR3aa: ASSLTGLDEQY
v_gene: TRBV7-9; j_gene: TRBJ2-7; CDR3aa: ASEGQPYEQY
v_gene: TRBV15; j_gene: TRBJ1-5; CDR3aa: ATSTSGSNQPQH
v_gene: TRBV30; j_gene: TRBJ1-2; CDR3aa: AWSVHGNYGYT
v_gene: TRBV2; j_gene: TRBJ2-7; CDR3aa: ASSWLEGPYEQY
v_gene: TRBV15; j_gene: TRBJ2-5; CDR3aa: ATSRRTGAGETQY
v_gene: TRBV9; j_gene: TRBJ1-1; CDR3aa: ASSPHFGQENTEAF
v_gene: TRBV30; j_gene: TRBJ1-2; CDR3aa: AWIPLGYGYT
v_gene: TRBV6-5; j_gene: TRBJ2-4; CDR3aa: ASSLAGGSAKNIQY
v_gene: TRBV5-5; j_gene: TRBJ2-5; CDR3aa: ASSFTRGETQY
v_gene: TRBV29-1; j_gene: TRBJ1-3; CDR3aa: SVVRSSGNTIY
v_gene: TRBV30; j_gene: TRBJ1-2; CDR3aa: AWSVSRDYT
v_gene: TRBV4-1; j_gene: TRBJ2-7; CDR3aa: ASSQGGNYEQY
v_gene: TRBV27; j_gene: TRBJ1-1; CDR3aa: ASRGDVTEAF
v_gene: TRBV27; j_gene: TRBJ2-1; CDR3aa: ASSLNGLAVNYNEQF
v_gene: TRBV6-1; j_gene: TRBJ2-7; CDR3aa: ASSGLGTDYEQY
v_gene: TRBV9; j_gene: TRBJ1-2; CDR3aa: ASSGLRVDGYT
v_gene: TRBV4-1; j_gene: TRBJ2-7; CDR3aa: ASSQGQGSYEQY
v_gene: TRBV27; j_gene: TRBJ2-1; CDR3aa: ASKAASYNEQF
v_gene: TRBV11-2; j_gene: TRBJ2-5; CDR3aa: ASSPPGPQETQY
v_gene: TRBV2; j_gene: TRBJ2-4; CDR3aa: ASNGPGDIQY
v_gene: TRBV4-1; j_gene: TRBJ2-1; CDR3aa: ASSGLDNEQF
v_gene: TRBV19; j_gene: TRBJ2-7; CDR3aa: ASSPTGEDYEQY
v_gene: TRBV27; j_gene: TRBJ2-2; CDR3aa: ASSLIQREMGGELF
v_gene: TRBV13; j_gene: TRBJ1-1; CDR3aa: ASSFSGNTEAF
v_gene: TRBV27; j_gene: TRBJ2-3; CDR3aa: ASHGQGPDTQY
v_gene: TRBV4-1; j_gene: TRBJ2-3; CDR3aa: ASSLTGGLDTQY
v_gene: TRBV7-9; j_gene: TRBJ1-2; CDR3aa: ASSTTDRTNYGYT